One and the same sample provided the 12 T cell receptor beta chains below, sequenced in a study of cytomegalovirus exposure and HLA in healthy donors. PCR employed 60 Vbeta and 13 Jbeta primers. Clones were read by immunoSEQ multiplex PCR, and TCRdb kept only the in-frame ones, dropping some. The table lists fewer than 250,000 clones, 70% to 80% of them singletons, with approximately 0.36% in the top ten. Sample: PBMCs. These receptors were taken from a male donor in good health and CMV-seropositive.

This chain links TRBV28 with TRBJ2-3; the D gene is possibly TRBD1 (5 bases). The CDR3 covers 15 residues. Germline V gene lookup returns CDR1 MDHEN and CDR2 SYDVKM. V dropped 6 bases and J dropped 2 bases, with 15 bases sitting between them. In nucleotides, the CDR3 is TGTGCCAGCAGCCCCGAAGGGGCGTACACAGATACGCAGTATTTT. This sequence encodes CASSPEGAYTDTQYF.

The CDR3: CASSYGTGNYEQYF. CDR3 in DNA: TGTGCCAGCAGTTATGGGACAGGGAACTACGAGCAGTACTTC. The chain employs TRBV28 and TRBJ2-7; TRBD1 aligns across 9 bases. Germline CDR1 MDHEN, CDR2 SYDVKM. Trimming took 4 bases from V and 3 from J; bases not matched to a gene: 4. The CDR3 has 14 residues.

CDR3 sequence: CASSFTGNHEQYF. The DNA of the CDR3 is TGTGCCAGCAGCTTTACAGGGAACCACGAGCAGTACTTC. V usage is TRBV5-5 and J usage is TRBJ2-7, with D perhaps TRBD1 (6 bases). The CDR3 covers 13 residues. CDR1 and CDR2 from the germline V gene are SGHKS and YYEKEE (reference sequence). V gave up 2 bases and J gave up 5 bases, with 11 bases separating them.

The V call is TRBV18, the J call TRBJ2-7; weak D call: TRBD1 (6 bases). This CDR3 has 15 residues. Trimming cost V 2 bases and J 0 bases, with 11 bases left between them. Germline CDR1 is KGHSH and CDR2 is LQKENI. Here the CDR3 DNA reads TGTGCCAGCTCACCAGGCGACAGGAGCTCCTACGAGCAGTACTTC. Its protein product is CASSPGDRSSYEQYF. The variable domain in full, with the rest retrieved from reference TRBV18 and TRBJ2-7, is NAGVMQNPRHLVRRRGQEARLRCSPMKGHSHVYWYRQLPEEGLKFMVYLQKENIIDESGMPKERFSAEFPKEGPSILRIQQVVRGDSAAYFCASSPGDRSSYEQYFGPGTRLTVT.

CDR3 amino acids: CASSLSTMGQGGPGELFF. CDR3 in DNA: TGTGCCAGCAGTTTATCTACTATGGGACAGGGAGGCCCCGGGGAGCTGTTTTTT. The rearrangement links TRBV27 to TRBJ2-2; TRBD1 agrees at 9 bases. The CDR3 sequence is 18 residues long. With V trimmed by 0 bases and J by 6 bases, 11 bases remained unmatched. Germline V gene lookup returns CDR1 MNHEY and CDR2 SMNVEV (reference sequence).

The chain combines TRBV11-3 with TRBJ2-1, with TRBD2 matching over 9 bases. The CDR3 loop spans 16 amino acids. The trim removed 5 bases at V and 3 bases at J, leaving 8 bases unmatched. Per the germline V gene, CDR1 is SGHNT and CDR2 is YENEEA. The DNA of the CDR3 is TGTGCCAGCAGCCCGCCGGGTAGCGGGGGCTACAATGAGCAGTTCTTC. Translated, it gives CASSPPGSGGYNEQFF.

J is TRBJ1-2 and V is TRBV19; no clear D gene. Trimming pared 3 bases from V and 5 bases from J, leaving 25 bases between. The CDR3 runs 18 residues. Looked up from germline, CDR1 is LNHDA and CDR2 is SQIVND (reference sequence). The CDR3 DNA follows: TGTGCCAGTAGTATGGTTAGGCCGACGGAGGGCTTTCGGTATGGCTACACCTTC. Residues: CASSMVRPTEGFRYGYTF.

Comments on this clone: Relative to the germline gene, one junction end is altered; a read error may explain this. The CDR3 reads CASILVEGTGTF. For the CDR3, the DNA is TGTGCCAGCATTCTGGTGGAGGGGACAGGGACCTTC. The chain uses TRBV2 and TRBJ2-4, with TRBD1 identical over 9 bases. Germline values: CDR1 SNHLY, CDR2 FYNNEI. The CDR3 length is 12 residues.

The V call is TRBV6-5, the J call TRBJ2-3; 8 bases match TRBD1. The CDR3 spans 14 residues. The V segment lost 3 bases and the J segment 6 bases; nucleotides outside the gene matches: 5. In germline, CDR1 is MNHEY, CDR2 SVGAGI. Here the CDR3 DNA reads TGTGCCAGCAGTTATCAGGGGGCAGGTGATACGCAGTATTTT. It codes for CASSYQGAGDTQYF.

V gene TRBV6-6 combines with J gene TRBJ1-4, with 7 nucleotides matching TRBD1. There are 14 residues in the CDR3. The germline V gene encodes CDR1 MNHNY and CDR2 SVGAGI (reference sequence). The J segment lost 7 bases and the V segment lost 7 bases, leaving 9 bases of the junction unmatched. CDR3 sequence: CASTLDRFLEKLFF. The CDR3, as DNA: TGTGCCAGCACCTTGGACAGGTTTCTTGAAAAACTGTTTTTT.

The CDR3 protein is CSVRRNANTEAFF. CDR3 nucleotide sequence: TGCAGCGTCCGGAGGAACGCGAACACTGAAGCTTTCTTT. The rearrangement links TRBV29-1 to TRBJ1-1; no definite D call. Germline V gives CDR1 SQVTM, CDR2 ANQGSEA. V lost 6 bases to trimming and J lost 1 base, with 12 bases between them. The CDR3 length is 13 residues.

This CDR3 reads CASGSSGGGSDTQYF. The CDR3 nucleotides read TGTGCCAGTGGGTCTAGCGGGGGGGGTTCAGATACGCAGTATTTT. The J gene is TRBJ2-3, the V gene TRBV9; 12 nucleotides match TRBD2. This CDR3 spans 15 amino acids. Per the germline V gene, CDR1 is SGDLS and CDR2 is YYNGEE. Trimming at V came to 8 bases and at J to 4 bases, leaving 8 bases not matched to a gene.